Listed below are T cell receptor beta chains from one sample, sequenced in a study of blood T cells in healthy people across ages. TCRdb re-analysed the 5' RACE reads in MiXCR, keeping a single row per CDR3 protein. The table lists 1.5 million to 2 million distinct CDR3 sequences, 28% of them singletons, with less than 9.5% in the top ten. Sequencing used blood. These receptors were collected from a woman aged 30 to 39 in good health. CDR3s include the opening cysteine and the closing phenylalanine or tryptophan. A D gene is named only where the DNA matches it firmly. Clone size is not always given. Where it is, it says once, few, many or a class for expanded clones.

V gene	clone size	D gene	J gene	CDR3 DNA	CDR3 protein
TRBV5-6	-	-	TRBJ2-6	TGTGCCAGCAGCTCAGTCTCGGGATCTGGGGCCAACGTCCGGACTTTC	CASSSVSGSGANVRTF
TRBV19	many	TRBD2	TRBJ2-1	TGTGCCAGTAGTGCGGGACTAGCGACGGCAAATGAGCAGTTCTTC	CASSAGLATANEQFF
TRBV20-1	-	-	TRBJ1-4	TGCAGTGCTAGGGGGGGCACAACTAATGAAAAACTGTTTTTT	CSARGGTTNEKLFF
TRBV7-2	few	TRBD2	TRBJ2-3	TGTGCCAGCAGCCACCCAGCGGGGCCCACAGATACGCAGTATTTT	CASSHPAGPTDTQYF
TRBV5-5	-	-	TRBJ2-1	TGTGCCAGCAGCCCCGCTGGTCCCACCTACAATGAGCAGTTCTTC	CASSPAGPTYNEQFF
TRBV11-1	few	-	TRBJ2-7	TGTGCCAGCAGCTTTCAGGGAGTCACCTACGAGCAGTACTTC	CASSFQGVTYEQYF
TRBV9	-	-	TRBJ2-3	TGTGCCAGCAGCGCCTCGAACACAGATACGCAGTATTTT	CASSASNTDTQYF
TRBV12-3/TRBV12-4	many	TRBD2	TRBJ2-4	TGTGCCAGCAGTTCGGGGGGGAGGAACATTCAGTACTTC	CASSSGGRNIQYF
TRBV7-6	many	TRBD1	TRBJ2-7	TGTGCCAGCACCTCTCAGGACAGGGTCAACGAGCAGTACTTC	CASTSQDRVNEQYF
TRBV28	-	-	TRBJ1-5	TGTGCCAGCAGTTTTGAGGCTGATCAGCCCCAGCATTTT	CASSFEADQPQHF
TRBV20-1	few	-	TRBJ2-3	TGCAGTGCCGGCCCCTACACAGATACGCAGTATTTT	CSAGPYTDTQYF
TRBV20-1	-	TRBD2	TRBJ2-1	TGCAGTGCTTCCCAACCGGGGGGGTTTGCCCACAATGAGCAGTTCTTC	CSASQPGGFAHNEQFF
TRBV20-1	many	-	TRBJ2-7	TGCAGTGCTAGCGGGAGCATCTCCTACGAGCAGTACTTC	CSASGSISYEQYF
TRBV7-2	-	-	TRBJ2-7	TGTGCCAGCAGCTTAGGCCGGGACTCCTCCTACGAGCAGTACTTC	CASSLGRDSSYEQYF
TRBV2	few	TRBD2	TRBJ2-4	TGTGCCACCACCCTGGCGGGAGGGCCCAAAAACATTCAGTACTTC	CATTLAGGPKNIQYF
TRBV12-3/TRBV12-4	-	-	TRBJ1-2	TGTGCCAGCACGGCCAGAGGGAAACGAGGCTACACCTTC	CASTARGKRGYTF
TRBV7-7	-	-	TRBJ2-3	TGTGCCAGCAGCTTAAGCTTTCTGGATACGCAGTATTTT	CASSLSFLDTQYF
TRBV5-1	few	TRBD2	TRBJ2-5	TGCGCCAGCAGCCCGGTAGCGGGGCGGGAAGAGACCCAGTACTTC	CASSPVAGREETQYF
TRBV29-1	-	-	TRBJ2-7	TGCAGCGTTGATCAGGGGACCCTCGCAAATGAGCAGTACTTC	CSVDQGTLANEQYF
TRBV4-1	few	-	TRBJ1-1	TGCGCCAGCAGCCAAGAAACCAGGGACACTGAAGCTTTCTTT	CASSQETRDTEAFF
TRBV28	many	TRBD1	TRBJ2-7	TGTGCCAGCAAAGGGACAGCATCCTACGAGCAGTACTTC	CASKGTASYEQYF
TRBV7-2	few	-	TRBJ2-3	TGTGCCAGCAGCTTAGGGGGGGCCCTTTTCCTAACGGATACGCAGTATTTT	CASSLGGALFLTDTQYF
TRBV5-1	many	-	TRBJ2-1	TGCGCCAGCAGCTTGTTACTAAAATACAATGAGCAGTTCTTC	CASSLLLKYNEQFF
TRBV7-6	-	TRBD1	TRBJ1-1	TGTGCCAGCAGCGAACGACAGGGCGTGAGAGCTTTCTTT	CASSERQGVRAFF
TRBV6-5	many	TRBD2	TRBJ2-1	TGTGCCAGCAGTATAGCGGGAATGGAGTTCTTC	CASSIAGMEFF
TRBV10-3	many	-	TRBJ1-2	TGTGCCATCAGTGAGGACTTCTATGGCTACACCTTC	CAISEDFYGYTF
TRBV7-9	-	-	TRBJ1-2	TGTGCCAGCAGCTTAGGTTTTCGACGGCGCCCGGACTATGGCTACACCTTC	CASSLGFRRRPDYGYTF
TRBV5-5	many	-	TRBJ2-7	TGTGCCAGCAGCTTTAGAGGAGGCAGCCCCTTCTCCTACGAGCAGTACTTC	CASSFRGGSPFSYEQYF
TRBV19	-	-	TRBJ1-5	TGTGCCAGTATCGACCCCGGAGGCCGCAATCAGCCCCAGCATTTT	CASIDPGGRNQPQHF
TRBV7-9	-	-	TRBJ2-1	TGTGCCAGCAGCTTAGGTTCACCGGAGACCCAGTTCTTC	CASSLGSPETQFF
TRBV6-5	few	-	TRBJ2-4	TGTGCCAGCAGTTACTCGGCAGAACCAAACATTCAGTACTTC	CASSYSAEPNIQYF
TRBV20-1	few	-	TRBJ2-5	TGCAGTGCCCAACGGAGGCTCCAAGAGACCCAGTACTTC	CSAQRRLQETQYF
TRBV7-6	many	-	TRBJ2-3	TGTGCCAGCAGCGTTGGGGCTAGCCTACGCACAGATACGCAGTATTTT	CASSVGASLRTDTQYF
TRBV7-6	-	-	TRBJ2-1	TGTGCCAGCAGCTCCCCGTCCGGACAGCCAGATCTTTACAATGAGCAGTTCTTC	CASSSPSGQPDLYNEQFF
TRBV29-1	few	-	TRBJ2-2	TGCAGCGCACGGACAGCCCGGAACACCGGGGAGCTGTTTTTT	CSARTARNTGELFF
TRBV12-5	-	TRBD1	TRBJ2-7	TGTGCTAGTGGTCCCGGACAGGGACACGGGGAGCAGTACTTC	CASGPGQGHGEQYF